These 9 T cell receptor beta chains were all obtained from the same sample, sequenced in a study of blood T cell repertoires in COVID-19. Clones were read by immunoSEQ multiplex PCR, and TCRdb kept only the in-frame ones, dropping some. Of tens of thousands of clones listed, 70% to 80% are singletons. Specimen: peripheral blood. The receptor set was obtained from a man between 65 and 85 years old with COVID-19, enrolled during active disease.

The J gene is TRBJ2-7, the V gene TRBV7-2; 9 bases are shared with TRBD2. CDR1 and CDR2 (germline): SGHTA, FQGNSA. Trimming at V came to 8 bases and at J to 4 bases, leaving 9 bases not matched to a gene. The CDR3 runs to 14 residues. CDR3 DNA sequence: TGTGCCAGCCAACGCGCGGGGGGGGAGTACGAGCAGTACTTC. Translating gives CASQRAGGEYEQYF.

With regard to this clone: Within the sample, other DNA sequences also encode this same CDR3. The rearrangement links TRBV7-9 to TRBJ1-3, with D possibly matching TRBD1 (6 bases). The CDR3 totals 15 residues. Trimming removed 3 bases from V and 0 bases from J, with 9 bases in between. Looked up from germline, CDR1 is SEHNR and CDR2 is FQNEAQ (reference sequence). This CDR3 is CASSFDRNSGNTIYF. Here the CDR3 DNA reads TGTGCCAGCAGCTTTGACAGGAACTCTGGAAACACCATATATTTT.

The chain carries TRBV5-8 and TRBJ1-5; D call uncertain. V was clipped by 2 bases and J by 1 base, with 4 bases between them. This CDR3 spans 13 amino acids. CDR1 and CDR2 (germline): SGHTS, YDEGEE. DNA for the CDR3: TGTGCCAGCAGCTTATCGAGCAATCAGCCCCAGCATTTT. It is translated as CASSLSSNQPQHF.

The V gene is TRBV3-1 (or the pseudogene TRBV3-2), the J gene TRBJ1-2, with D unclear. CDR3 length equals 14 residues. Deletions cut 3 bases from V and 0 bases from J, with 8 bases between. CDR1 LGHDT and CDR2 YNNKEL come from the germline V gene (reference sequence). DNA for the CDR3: TGTGCCAGCAGCCAGCTTTCAGCTAACTATGGCTACACCTTC. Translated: CASSQLSANYGYTF.

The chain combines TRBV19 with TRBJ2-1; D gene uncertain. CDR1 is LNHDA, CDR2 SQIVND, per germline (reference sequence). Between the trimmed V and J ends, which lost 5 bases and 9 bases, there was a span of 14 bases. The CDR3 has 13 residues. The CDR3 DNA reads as TGTGCCAGTAGTTCGAAGGTTACTACTGAGCAGTTCTTC. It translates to CASSSKVTTEQFF.

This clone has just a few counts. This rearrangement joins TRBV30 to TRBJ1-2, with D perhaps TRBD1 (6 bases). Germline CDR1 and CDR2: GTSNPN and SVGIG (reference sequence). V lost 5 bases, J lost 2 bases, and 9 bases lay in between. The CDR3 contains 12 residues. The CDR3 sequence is CAWGGINYGYTF. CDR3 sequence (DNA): TGTGCCTGGGGGGGCATAAACTATGGCTACACCTTC.

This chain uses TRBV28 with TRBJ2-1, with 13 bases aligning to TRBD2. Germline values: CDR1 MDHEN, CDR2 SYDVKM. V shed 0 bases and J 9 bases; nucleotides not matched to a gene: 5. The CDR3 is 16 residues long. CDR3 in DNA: TGTGCCAGCAGTTTATGGGTTACTAGCGGGAGGGGTGAGCAGTTCTTC. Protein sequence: CASSLWVTSGRGEQFF.

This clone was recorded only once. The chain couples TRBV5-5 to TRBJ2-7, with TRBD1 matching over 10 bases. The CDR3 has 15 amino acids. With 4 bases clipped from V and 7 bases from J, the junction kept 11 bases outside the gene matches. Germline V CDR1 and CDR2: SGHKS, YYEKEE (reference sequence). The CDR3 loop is CASSRDGTGVREQYF. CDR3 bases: TGTGCCAGCAGCCGCGACGGGACAGGGGTCAGGGAGCAGTACTTC. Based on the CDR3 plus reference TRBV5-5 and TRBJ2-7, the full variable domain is DAGVTQSPTHLIKTRGQQVTLRCSPISGHKSVSWYQQVLGQGPQFIFQYYEKEERGRGNFPDRFSARQFPNYSSELNVNALLLGDSALYLCASSRDGTGVREQYFGPGTRLTVT.

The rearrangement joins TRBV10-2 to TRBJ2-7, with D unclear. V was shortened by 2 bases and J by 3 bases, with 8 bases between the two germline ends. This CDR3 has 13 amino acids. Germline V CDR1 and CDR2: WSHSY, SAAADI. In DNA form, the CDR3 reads TGCGCCAGCAGTGAGGGCAGAGGCTACGAGCAGTACTTC. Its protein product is CASSEGRGYEQYF.